This entry describes one TCR beta chain. No antigen is known for it. Per-base qualities were not stored, and no clone one base away is much larger. This specimen belongs to a study of T-cell memory formation after mild COVID-19 (dated by TCRdb to about 2021). With regard to the full study: TCR sequence clusters from the two donors were found to be largely donor specific. T-cell clones expanding and contracting after mild COVID-19 in two donors were tracked by longitudinal TCRalpha and TCRbeta repertoire sequencing. Two young, previously healthy adult volunteers, one female and one male, were included in the cohort. Beyond this particular receptor, the publication reports: Whether the second-wave clones peaking on day 37 were SARS-CoV-2 specific was not confirmed. Contracting CD4+ clones were located mainly in the CM and EM memory subsets, whereas CD8+ clones were found to be enriched in EMRA. Balanced CD4/CD8 phenotypes were observed for clones contracting from day 15 to 85, whereas a bias towards CD4+ was observed for a second wave of clones expanding from day 15 to 37. Some responding clones were found in pre-infection memory, which suggests that pre-existing cross-reactive memory T cells took part in the SARS-CoV-2 response. The study covered only a couple of mild cases, and larger cohorts including severe cases with pre-infection samples were considered necessary.

V is pared back by 7 bases and J by 3 bases, with 15 bases lying between the germline termini. The CDR3 runs 14 residues from the cysteine to the phenylalanine. Just the 42-base CDR3 DNA is kept, in frame starting at base 1. Looking up the germline V gene (reference sequence) yields CDR1 MNHEY and CDR2 SMNVEV. TCRdb shows the sequencer as Illumina NovaSeq 6000. cDNA libraries for TCRalpha and TCRbeta were prepared by 5'RACE using constant-segment primers, with sample barcodes and unique molecular identifiers added. Trizol reagent was used to extract RNA from every sample. Amplification of the libraries took two PCR steps, and the second step added a second sample barcode plus Illumina TruSeq adapters. Sequencing of the libraries was done on an Illumina NovaSeq, producing 2 x 150 bp paired-end reads. In the authors' own workflow: Demultiplexing of reads and collapsing into UMI-guided consensus sequences were performed with migec v1.2.7. With mixcr v2.1.11, UMI consensuses were aligned to TRA and TRB V and J templates and assembled into clonotypes. Clonotypes were classified as expanded or contracted when called significant by both edgeR and NoisET, with noise models trained on biological replicates. For edgeR calls, the thresholds were a false discovery rate-adjusted p below 0.01 and a log2 fold-change of 1. As an exploratory analysis of dynamics, PCA with hierarchical clustering was applied to max-normalized trajectories of the 1000 most abundant clonotypes. Separately sequenced CD4+ and CD8+ repertoires were used to assign the CD4 or CD8 phenotype of responding clones. The public reads were quality trimmed at Q25 with fastp and then assembled into clones with MiXCR by TCRdb, keeping productive beta chains. For every CDR3 protein sequence, its rows merge into one entry that carries the most common genes and DNA. For this entry, the V and J calls and clone size follow TCRdb and not the study's own pipeline. In all, the sample holds tens of thousands of distinct CDR3 sequences, and over 12% of those were seen once. 39% of the sample is held by the ten biggest clonotypes.

PBMCs were isolated by Ficoll-Paque density gradient centrifugation. The receptor's source is a man in his late teens or twenties who had mild COVID-19 (a few samples of this study predate the infection). The sample titles of this study are shuffled in the database, so cell type and time point are left out; the donor was told from shared clones. The specimen was PBMCs or a T cell subset sorted from them (not recorded which). This chain is built from TRBV27 and TRBJ1-2; confidence is insufficient to name the D gene. Here the CDR3 is given as CASKRWNGDYGYTF. The base sequence is TGTGCCAGCAAAAGATGGAACGGGGACTATGGCTACACCTTC.